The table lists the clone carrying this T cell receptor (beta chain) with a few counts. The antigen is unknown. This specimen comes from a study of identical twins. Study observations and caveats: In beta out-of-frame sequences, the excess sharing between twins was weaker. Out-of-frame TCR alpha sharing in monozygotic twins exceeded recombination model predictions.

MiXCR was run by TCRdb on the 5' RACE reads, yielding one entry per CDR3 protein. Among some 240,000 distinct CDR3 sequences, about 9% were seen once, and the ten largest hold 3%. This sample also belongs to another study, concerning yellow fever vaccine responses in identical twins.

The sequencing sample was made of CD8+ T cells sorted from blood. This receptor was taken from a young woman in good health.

CDR3 DNA: TGTGCCACCACAGGGACAGAGGATTTCGGCTACACCTTC. Residues: CATTGTEDFGYTF. The rearrangement joins TRBV28 to TRBJ1-2, with 7 nucleotides matching TRBD1. Germline loops: CDR1 MDHEN, CDR2 SYDVKM. This CDR3 has 13 residues. V lost 10 bases, J lost 8 bases, and 13 bases stayed unmatched.